This note documents a single TCR beta chain sequence. Its specificity is not known. This entry is derived from a study of OX40 agonist ivuxolimab in advanced cancers. General study findings and limits: Expanded clones tended on average to be more numerous among CD8+ T cells than CD4+. It was not determined which antigens were specifically recognized by the peripheral T cells that had undergone clonal expansion.

V lost 0 bases and J lost 6; bases outside the gene matches: 8. The CDR3 is made up of 15 amino acids. CDR1 is SGHTS and CDR2 is YDEGEE in the germline V gene. Drawing of blood for sampling happened at baseline, at cycle 4 day 1, and at cycle 7 day 1. The table came from immunoSEQ multiplex PCR; TCRdb's copy has only in-frame clones and leaves some out. Of 25,000 to 35,000 clones listed, about 90% are singletons. Here the sequenced sample was CD4+ or CD8+ T cells sorted from blood, taken in a trial of the OX40 agonist ivuxolimab. The source of this sequence is an adult with an advanced solid tumor such as melanoma, head and neck, liver or kidney cancer. The genes are TRBV5-8 and TRBJ2-7, with TRBD1 matching 8 bases. The CDR3 protein is CASSLVGRGLVEQYF. As DNA, the CDR3 is TGTGCCAGCAGCTTGGTGGGCAGGGGGCTGGTCGAGCAGTACTTC.